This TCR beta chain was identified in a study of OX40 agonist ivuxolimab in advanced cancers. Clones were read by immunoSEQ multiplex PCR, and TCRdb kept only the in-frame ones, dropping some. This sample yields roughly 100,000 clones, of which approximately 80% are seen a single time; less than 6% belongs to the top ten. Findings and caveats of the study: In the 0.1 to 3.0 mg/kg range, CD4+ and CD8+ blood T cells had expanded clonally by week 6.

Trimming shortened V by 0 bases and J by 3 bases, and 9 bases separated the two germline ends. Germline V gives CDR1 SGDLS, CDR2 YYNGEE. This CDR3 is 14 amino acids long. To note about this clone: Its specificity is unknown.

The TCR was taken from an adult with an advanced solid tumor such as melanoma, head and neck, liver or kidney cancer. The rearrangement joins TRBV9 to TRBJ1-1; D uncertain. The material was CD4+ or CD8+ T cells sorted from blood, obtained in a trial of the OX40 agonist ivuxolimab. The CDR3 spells CASSVEPWDTEAFF. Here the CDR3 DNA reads TGTGCCAGCAGCGTAGAACCTTGGGACACTGAAGCTTTCTTT.